The 15 T cell receptor beta chains below come from one sample, sequenced in a study of T cells in Graves' hyperthyroidism and ophthalmopathy. TCR beta CDR3 regions were amplified from RNA. The study used the HTBI primer set for a first-round RT-PCR of the TCR CDR3. TCRdb recomputed calls from the multiplex PCR reads with MiXCR, one row per CDR3 protein. The sample lists under 400,000 distinct CDR3 sequences; more than 15% were seen once. The material sequenced was blood. The receptors stem from a woman aged 18-35 years with Graves' hyperthyroidism that later progressed to Graves' ophthalmopathy.

The CDR3 loop reads CASRGGTGGYEQYF. The CDR3 DNA is TGCGCCAGCAGAGGGGGGACAGGGGGCTACGAGCAGTACTTC. This chain links TRBV5-1 with TRBJ2-7, with 11 positions matching TRBD1. Trimming took 5 bases from V and 3 from J; bases not matched to a gene: 4. The CDR3 spans 14 residues. The germline V gene encodes CDR1 SGHRS and CDR2 YFSETQ.

In the case of this clonotype: A much larger clone lies one base from this, so it may be a read error. The chain uses TRBV2 and TRBJ2-7, with 7 bases identical to TRBD2. Germline V gene lookup returns CDR1 SNHLY and CDR2 FYNNEI. CDR3 size: 12 residues. CDR3 nucleotides: TGTGCCAGCAGCGCCGGGGACTACAAGCAGTACTTC. Amino acids: CASSAGDYKQYF.

In this sample, this clonotype turned up many times. The V call is TRBV7-9, the J call TRBJ2-5; TRBD2 agrees at 8 bases. CDR1 is SEHNR and CDR2 is FQNEAQ in the germline V gene (reference sequence). This CDR3 comprises 13 residues. Trimming cost V 4 bases and J 5 bases; bases outside gene matches: 3. CDR3 sequence (DNA): TGTGCCAGCAGCTGGACTAGCATGGAGACCCAGTACTTC. This gives the protein CASSWTSMETQYF.

This clonotype was detected ten times or more. The rearrangement links TRBV6-1 to TRBJ2-1; 9 bases agree with TRBD2. This CDR3 contains 14 residues. Trimming removed 7 bases from V and 3 bases from J; junction bases left unmatched: 4. CDR1 is MNHNS, CDR2 SASEGT, per germline. The chain's CDR3 is CASTTSGNYNEQFF. DNA of the CDR3: TGTGCCAGCACGACTAGCGGTAACTACAATGAGCAGTTCTTC.

This clonotype was recorded many times. V and J are TRBV5-1 and TRBJ2-7; maybe TRBD1 (6 bases). Germline assignment: CDR1 SGHRS and CDR2 YFSETQ. The CDR3 consists of 14 residues. The V and J ends lost 4 bases and 1 base respectively, with 12 bases between them. The CDR3, as DNA: TGCGCCAGCAGCAACCGGACAGTATCCTACGAGCAGTACTTC. Translated, it gives CASSNRTVSYEQYF.

The chain employs TRBV5-1 and TRBJ2-1, with D possibly being TRBD2 (5 bases). V lost 5 bases to trimming and J lost 4 bases, with 16 bases between them. The germline gives CDR1 SGHRS, CDR2 YFSETQ. This CDR3 is built from 15 residues. CDR3 protein: CASSPGLRGYNEQFF. CDR3 bases: TGCGCCAGCAGTCCAGGACTCCGGGGTTACAATGAGCAGTTCTTC.

This clonotype was detected once. A much bigger clone sits one base away, suggesting this may be a read error. The genes are TRBV5-1 and TRBJ2-1; 7 bases fit TRBD1. The J call may not be correct, given that the DNA end is closer to TRBJ2-7. This CDR3 has 15 amino acids. CDR1 and CDR2 from the germline V gene are SGHRS and YFSETQ. The CDR3 is CASSLQGSSFGEQYF. For the CDR3, the DNA is TGCGCCAGCAGCTTACAGGGGAGCAGTTTTGGCGAGCAGTACTTC.

This chain connects TRBV28 to TRBJ2-1; TRBD1 aligns across 12 bases. Germline lookup yields CDR1 MDHEN and CDR2 SYDVKM. This CDR3 contains 15 residues. V shed 5 bases, J shed 9 bases, and the junction held 8 bases outside the gene matches. The CDR3 DNA reads as TGTGCCAGCAGTCCACCGGGACAGGGGGCGGGTGAGCAGTTCTTC. Protein sequence: CASSPPGQGAGEQFF. The variable domain in full, completed from reference TRBV28 and TRBJ2-1, reads DVKVTQSSRYLVKRTGEKVFLECVQDMDHENMFWYRQDPGLGLRLIYFSYDVKMKEKGDIPEGYSVSREKKERFSLILESASTNQTSMYLCASSPPGQGAGEQFFGPGTRLTVL.

This clonotype was picked up a small number of times. V usage is TRBV2 and J usage is TRBJ2-5; the D gene is possibly TRBD1 (5 bases). The CDR3 covers 15 residues. V lost 6 bases and J 7 bases, leaving 21 bases between the germline ends. Germline-derived CDR1 and CDR2 are SNHLY and FYNNEI. The CDR3 sequence: CASSLPRASYGTQYF. The CDR3 bases are TGTGCCAGCAGCCTCCCCAGGGCCTCGTATGGGACCCAGTACTTC. The complete variable domain, with remaining parts taken from reference TRBV2 and TRBJ2-5, reads EPEVTQTPSHQVTQMGQEVILRCVPISNHLYFYWYRQILGQKVEFLVSFYNNEISEKSEIFDDQFSVERPDGSNFTLKIRSTKLEDSAMYFCASSLPRASYGTQYFGPGTRLLVL.

There are many counts of this clonotype. This rearrangement joins TRBV6-6 to TRBJ2-3, with 9 positions matching TRBD1. J lost 4 bases, V lost 1 base, and 3 bases had no gene match. CDR1 and CDR2 from the germline V gene are MNHNY and SVGAGI (reference sequence). There are 15 residues in the CDR3. The CDR3 coding sequence is TGTGCCAGCAGTTACTTCGGGACAGGGCCAGATACGCAGTATTTT. This gives the protein CASSYFGTGPDTQYF.

The chain links TRBV29-1 to TRBJ2-2, with D unclear. The CDR3 length is 13 residues. Germline CDR1 is SQVTM and CDR2 is ANQGSEA. V was pared by 3 bases and J by 1 base, with 6 bases between. The CDR3 loop is CSVDYGNTGELFF. The CDR3 DNA sequence: TGCAGCGTTGATTACGGGAACACCGGGGAGCTGTTTTTT.

The chain links TRBV10-3 to TRBJ1-1; 8 nucleotides line up with TRBD1. The CDR3 is 14 residues long. Germline lookup yields CDR1 ENHRY and CDR2 SYGVKD. V shed 6 bases and J 1 base; nucleotides not matched to a gene: 4. For the CDR3, the DNA is TGTGCCATCAGGGCCGGGACAGGGAACACTGAAGCTTTCTTT. Amino acid sequence: CAIRAGTGNTEAFF.

The CDR3 reads CASSPSSGTPTGELFF. In nucleotides, the CDR3 is TGTGCCAGCAGCCCTAGTTCGGGGACCCCGACCGGGGAGCTGTTTTTT. The chain recombines TRBV9 with TRBJ2-2; D could derive from TRBD1 or TRBD2 (5 bases each). Trimming removed 4 bases at V and 5 bases at J, with 18 bases between. Germline V gives CDR1 SGDLS, CDR2 YYNGEE. The CDR3 covers 16 residues.

CDR3 residues: CASGLVNTGELFF. CDR3 DNA: TGTGCTAGTGGTTTGGTGAACACCGGGGAGCTGTTTTTT. This chain links TRBV12-5 with TRBJ2-2; D call uncertain. Trimming shortened V by 0 bases and J by 1 base, and 0 bases separated the two germline ends. This CDR3 region has 13 residues. Germline-derived CDR1 and CDR2 are LGHNT and FRNRAP.

This clonotype was recorded at least ten times. The rearrangement joins TRBV29-1 to TRBJ2-7; the D gene is possibly TRBD1 (6 bases). V lost 6 bases and J lost 2, with 14 bases in between. CDR3 length: 13 amino acids. From germline, CDR1 is SQVTM and CDR2 ANQGSEA. This CDR3 reads CSVGTTTTYEQYF. The CDR3 bases are TGCAGCGTCGGGACAACAACTACCTACGAGCAGTACTTC.